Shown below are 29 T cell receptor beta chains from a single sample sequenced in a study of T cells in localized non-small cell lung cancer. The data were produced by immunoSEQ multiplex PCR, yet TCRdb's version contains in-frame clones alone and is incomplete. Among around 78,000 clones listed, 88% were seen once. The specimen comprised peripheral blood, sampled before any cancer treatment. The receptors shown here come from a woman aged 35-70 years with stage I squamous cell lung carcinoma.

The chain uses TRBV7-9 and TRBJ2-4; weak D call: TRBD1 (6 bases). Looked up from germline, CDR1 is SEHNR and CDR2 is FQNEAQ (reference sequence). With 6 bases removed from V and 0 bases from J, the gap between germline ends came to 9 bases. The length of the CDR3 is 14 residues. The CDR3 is CASSAGVAKNIQYF. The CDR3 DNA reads TGTGCCAGCAGTGCAGGGGTAGCCAAAAACATTCAGTACTTC.

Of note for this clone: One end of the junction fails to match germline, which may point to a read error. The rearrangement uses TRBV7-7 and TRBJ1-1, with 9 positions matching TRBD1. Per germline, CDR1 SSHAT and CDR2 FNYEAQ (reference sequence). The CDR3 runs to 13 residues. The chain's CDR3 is CASSPGQGQEAFF. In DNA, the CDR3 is TGTGCTAGCAGCCCAGGACAGGGGCAGGAAGCTTTCTTT. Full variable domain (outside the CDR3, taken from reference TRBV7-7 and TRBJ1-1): GAGVSQSPRYKVTKRGQDVTLRCDPISSHATLYWYQQALGQGPEFLTYFNYEAQPDKSGLPSDRFSAERPEGSISTLTIQRTEQRDSAMYRCASSPGQGQEAFFGQGTRLTVV.

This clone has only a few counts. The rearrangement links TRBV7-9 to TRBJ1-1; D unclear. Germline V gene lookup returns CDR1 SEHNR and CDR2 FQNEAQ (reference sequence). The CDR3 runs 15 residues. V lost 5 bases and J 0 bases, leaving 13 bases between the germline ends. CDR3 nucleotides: TGTGCCAGCAGCCCCTCACTCGGGATGAACACTGAAGCTTTCTTT. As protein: CASSPSLGMNTEAFF.

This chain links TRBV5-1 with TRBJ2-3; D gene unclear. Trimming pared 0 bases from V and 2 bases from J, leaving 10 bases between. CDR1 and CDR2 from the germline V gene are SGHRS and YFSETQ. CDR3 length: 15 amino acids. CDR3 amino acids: CASSLVAGNTDTQYF. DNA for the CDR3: TGCGCCAGCAGCTTGGTTGCCGGAAACACAGATACGCAGTATTTT.

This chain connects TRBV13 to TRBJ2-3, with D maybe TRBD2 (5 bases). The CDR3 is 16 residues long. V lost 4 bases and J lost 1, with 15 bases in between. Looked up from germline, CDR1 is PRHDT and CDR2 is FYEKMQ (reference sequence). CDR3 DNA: TGTGCCAGCAGCTACCCGGGTTGGGGAGGCACAGATACGCAGTATTTT. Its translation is CASSYPGWGGTDTQYF.

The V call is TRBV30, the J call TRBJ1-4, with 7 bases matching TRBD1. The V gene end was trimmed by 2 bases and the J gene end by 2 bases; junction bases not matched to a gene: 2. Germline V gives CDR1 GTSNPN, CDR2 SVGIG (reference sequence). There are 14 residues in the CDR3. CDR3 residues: CAWSPTGTNEKLFF. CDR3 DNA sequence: TGTGCCTGGAGTCCGACAGGGACTAATGAAAAACTGTTTTTT.

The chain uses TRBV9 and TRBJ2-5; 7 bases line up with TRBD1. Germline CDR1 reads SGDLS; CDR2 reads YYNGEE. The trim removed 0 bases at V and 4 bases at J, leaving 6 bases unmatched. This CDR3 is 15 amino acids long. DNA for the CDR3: TGTGCCAGCAGCGTAGACAGGGGATCTGGAGAGACCCAGTACTTC. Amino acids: CASSVDRGSGETQYF.

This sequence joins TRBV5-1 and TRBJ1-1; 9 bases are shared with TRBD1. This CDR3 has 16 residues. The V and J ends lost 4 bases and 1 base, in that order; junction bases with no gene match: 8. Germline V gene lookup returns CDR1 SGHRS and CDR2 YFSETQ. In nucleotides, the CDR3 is TGCGCCAGCAGCCTGAACCCACAGGGGGCGAACACTGAAGCTTTCTTT. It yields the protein CASSLNPQGANTEAFF.

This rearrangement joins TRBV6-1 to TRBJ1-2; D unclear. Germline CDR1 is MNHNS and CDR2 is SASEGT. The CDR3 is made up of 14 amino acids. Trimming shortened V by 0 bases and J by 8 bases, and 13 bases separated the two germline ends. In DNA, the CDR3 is TGTGCCAGCAGTGAAGCCGGTCCTCGCCGAGGCTACACCTTC. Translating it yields CASSEAGPRRGYTF.

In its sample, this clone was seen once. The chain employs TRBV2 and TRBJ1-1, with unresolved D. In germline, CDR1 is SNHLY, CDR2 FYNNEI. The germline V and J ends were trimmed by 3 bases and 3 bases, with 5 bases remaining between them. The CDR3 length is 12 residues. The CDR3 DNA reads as TGTGCCAGCAGTGACGATTACACTGAAGCTTTCTTT. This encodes CASSDDYTEAFF.

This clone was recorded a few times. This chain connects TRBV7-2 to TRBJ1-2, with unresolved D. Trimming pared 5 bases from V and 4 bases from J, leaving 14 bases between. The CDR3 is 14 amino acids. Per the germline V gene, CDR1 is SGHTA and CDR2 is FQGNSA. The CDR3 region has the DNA TGTGCCAGCAGCCCGGGAAGCCCCGGCTATGGCTACACCTTC. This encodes CASSPGSPGYGYTF.

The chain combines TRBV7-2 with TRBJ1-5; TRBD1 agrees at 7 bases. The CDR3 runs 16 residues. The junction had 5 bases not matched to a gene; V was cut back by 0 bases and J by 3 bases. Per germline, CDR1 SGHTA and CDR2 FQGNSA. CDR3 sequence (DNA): TGTGCCAGCAGCTTAGCGAGGGGACAGTACAATCAGCCCCAGCATTTT. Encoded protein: CASSLARGQYNQPQHF.

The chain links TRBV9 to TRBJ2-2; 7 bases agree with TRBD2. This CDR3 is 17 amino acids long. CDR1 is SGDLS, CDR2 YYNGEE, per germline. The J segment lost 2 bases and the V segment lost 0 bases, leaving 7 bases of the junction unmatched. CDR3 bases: TGTGCCAGCAGCGTAGGAGGAGCGGGGATTAACACCGGGGAGCTGTTTTTT. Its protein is CASSVGGAGINTGELFF. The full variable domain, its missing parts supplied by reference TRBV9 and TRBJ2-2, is DSGVTQTPKHLITATGQRVTLRCSPRSGDLSVYWYQQSLDQGLQFLIQYYNGEERAKGNILERFSAQQFPDLHSELNLSSLELGDSALYFCASSVGGAGINTGELFFGEGSRLTVL.

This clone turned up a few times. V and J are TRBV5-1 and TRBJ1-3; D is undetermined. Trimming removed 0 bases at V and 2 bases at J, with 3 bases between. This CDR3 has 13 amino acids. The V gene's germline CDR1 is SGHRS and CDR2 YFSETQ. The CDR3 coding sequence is TGCGCCAGCAGCTTGGCCACTGGAAACACCATATATTTT. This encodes CASSLATGNTIYF.

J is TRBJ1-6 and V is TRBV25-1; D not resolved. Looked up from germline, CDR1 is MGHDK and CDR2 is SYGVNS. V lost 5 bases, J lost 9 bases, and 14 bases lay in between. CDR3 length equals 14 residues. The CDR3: CASSFWRPGSPLHF. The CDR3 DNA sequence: TGTGCCAGCAGTTTCTGGAGGCCTGGTTCACCCCTCCACTTT.

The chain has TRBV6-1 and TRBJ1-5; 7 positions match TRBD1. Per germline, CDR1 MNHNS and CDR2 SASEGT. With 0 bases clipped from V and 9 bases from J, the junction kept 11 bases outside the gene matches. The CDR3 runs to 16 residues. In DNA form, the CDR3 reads TGTGCCAGCAGTGAAGCAGGAGGGGGCGCTTACCGGCCCCAGCATTTT. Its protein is CASSEAGGGAYRPQHF.

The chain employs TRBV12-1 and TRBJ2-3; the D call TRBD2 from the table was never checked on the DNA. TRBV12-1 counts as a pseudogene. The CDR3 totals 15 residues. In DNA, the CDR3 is TGTGCCAGCAGCTTTTCGTGCCCGGGCACAGATACGCAGTATTTT. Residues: CASSFSCPGTDTQYF.

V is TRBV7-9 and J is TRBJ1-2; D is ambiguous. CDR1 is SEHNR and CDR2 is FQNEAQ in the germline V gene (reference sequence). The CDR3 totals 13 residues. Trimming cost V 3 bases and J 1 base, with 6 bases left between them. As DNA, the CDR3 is TGTGCCAGCAGCTTCAACAGTAACTATGGCTACACCTTC. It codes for CASSFNSNYGYTF.

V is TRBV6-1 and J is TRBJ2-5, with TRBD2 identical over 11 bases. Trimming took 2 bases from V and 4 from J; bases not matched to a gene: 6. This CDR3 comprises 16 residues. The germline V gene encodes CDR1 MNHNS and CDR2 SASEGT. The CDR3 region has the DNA TGTGCCAGCAGTGAAACAGGACTAGCGGGTATAGAGACCCAGTACTTC. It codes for CASSETGLAGIETQYF.

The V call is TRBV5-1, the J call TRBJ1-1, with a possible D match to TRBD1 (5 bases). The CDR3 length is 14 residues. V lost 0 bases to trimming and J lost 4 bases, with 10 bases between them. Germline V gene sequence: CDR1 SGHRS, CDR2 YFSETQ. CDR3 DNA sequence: TGCGCCAGCAGCTTGGCCCAGGGAGCCACTGAAGCTTTCTTT. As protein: CASSLAQGATEAFF.

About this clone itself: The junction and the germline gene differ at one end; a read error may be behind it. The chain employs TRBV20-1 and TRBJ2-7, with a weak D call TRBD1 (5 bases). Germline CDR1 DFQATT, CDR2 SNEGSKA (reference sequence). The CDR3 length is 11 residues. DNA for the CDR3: TGCAGTGCTAGAGAGCCAAGGGGCCTGTTCTTC. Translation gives CSAREPRGLFF.

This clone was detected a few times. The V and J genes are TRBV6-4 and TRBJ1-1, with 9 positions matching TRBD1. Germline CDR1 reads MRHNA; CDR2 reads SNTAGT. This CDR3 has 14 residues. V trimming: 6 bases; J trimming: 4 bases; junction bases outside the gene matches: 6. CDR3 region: CASRGTGTGTEAFF. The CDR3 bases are TGTGCCAGCAGGGGGACAGGGACGGGCACTGAAGCTTTCTTT.

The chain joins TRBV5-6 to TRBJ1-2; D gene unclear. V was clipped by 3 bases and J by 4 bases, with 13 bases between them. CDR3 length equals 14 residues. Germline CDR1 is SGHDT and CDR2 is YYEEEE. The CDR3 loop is CASSSIAATYGYTF. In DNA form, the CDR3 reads TGTGCCAGCAGCTCCATTGCAGCAACCTATGGCTACACCTTC.

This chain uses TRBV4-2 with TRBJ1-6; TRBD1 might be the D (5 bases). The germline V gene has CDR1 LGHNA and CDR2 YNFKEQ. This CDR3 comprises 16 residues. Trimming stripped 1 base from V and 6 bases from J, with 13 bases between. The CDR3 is CASSQARAGTNSPLHF. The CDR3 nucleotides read TGTGCCAGCAGCCAAGCAAGGGCAGGGACTAATTCACCCCTCCACTTT.

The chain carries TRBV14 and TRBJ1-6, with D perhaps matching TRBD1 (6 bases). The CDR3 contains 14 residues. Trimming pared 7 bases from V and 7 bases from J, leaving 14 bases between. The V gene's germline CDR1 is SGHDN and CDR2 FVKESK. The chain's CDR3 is CASNQGLANSPLHF. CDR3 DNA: TGTGCCAGCAACCAGGGGTTGGCGAATTCACCCCTCCACTTT.

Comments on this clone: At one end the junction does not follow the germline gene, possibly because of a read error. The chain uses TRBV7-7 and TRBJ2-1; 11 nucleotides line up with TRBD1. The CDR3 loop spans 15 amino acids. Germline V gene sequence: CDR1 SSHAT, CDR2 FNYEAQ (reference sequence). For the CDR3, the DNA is TGTGCTAGCAGTTCCGGGACAGGGGGCTACAATGAGCAGTTCTTC. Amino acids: CASSSGTGGYNEQFF.

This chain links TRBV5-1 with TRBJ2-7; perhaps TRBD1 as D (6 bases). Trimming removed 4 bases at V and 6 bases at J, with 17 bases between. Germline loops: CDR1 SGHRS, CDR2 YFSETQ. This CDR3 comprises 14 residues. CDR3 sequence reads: CASSVTGYGSEQYF. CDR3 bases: TGCGCCAGCAGCGTTACAGGGTATGGTAGCGAGCAGTACTTC. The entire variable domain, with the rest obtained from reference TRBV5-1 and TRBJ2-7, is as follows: KAGVTQTPRYLIKTRGQQVTLSCSPISGHRSVSWYQQTPGQGLQFLFEYFSETQRNKGNFPGRFSGRQFSNSRSEMNVSTLELGDSALYLCASSVTGYGSEQYFGPGTRLTVT.

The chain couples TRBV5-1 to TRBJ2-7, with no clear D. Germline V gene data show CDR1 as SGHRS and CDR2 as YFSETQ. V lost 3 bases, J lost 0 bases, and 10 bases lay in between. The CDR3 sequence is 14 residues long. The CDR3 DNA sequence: TGCGCCAGCAGCTCCCAACCCAGCTCCTACGAGCAGTACTTC. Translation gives CASSSQPSSYEQYF.

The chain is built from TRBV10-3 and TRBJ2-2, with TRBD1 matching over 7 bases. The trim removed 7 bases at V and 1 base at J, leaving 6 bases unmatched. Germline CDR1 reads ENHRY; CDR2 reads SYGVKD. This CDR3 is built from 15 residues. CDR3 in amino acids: CAIKNGDRNTGELFF. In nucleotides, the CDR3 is TGTGCCATCAAGAACGGGGACAGGAACACCGGGGAGCTGTTTTTT.